This TCR beta chain was sequenced for a study of T cell changes during pregnancy in multiple sclerosis. The V end lost 2 bases, the J end lost 6 bases, and 13 bases lay between the germline ends. CDR1 is SGHNT, CDR2 YYREEE, per germline (reference sequence). This CDR3 spans 14 amino acids. Sequenced by immunoSEQ multiplex PCR; TCRdb stores in-frame clones only, minus some. Of about 68,000 clones detected, roughly nine tenths appear once; the ten largest clones hold more than 1.1%. This sequence originates from a female donor in good health, enrolled as a control in a pregnancy study. The chain joins TRBV5-4 to TRBJ2-3, with D hard to call. The sample was peripheral blood, taken in the second trimester of pregnancy. The chain's CDR3 is CASSFRGAPDTQYF. CDR3 coding DNA: TGTGCCAGCAGCTTTCGCGGAGCACCGGATACGCAGTATTTT.